This T cell receptor (beta chain) was identified in a study of identical twins. TCRdb re-called the 5' RACE reads with MiXCR, one entry per CDR3 protein. The sample records hundreds of thousands of distinct CDR3 sequences, 21% being singletons. V was pared by 10 bases and J by 4 bases, with 2 bases of the junction left unmatched. CDR3 length: 12 amino acids. Germline CDR1 and CDR2: MNHEY and SVGEGT. The study's findings and limits: Donors were not followed over many years; analysis was cross-sectional.

About this clonotype: Its antigen is currently unknown.

Separately, the same data were catalogued under a study of T cells expressing NK-cell markers. From that paper: HCMV specificity of the expanded NKG2C+ T cell clones stayed unclear.

The chain couples TRBV6-2 or TRBV6-3 to TRBJ2-4, with TRBD1 identical over 9 bases. This receptor was taken from a woman between 18 and 29 years old in good health. The sequenced sample was PBMCs. The CDR3 sequence: CAIGQGKNIQYF. CDR3 DNA sequence: TGTGCCATCGGACAGGGGAAAAACATTCAGTACTTC.